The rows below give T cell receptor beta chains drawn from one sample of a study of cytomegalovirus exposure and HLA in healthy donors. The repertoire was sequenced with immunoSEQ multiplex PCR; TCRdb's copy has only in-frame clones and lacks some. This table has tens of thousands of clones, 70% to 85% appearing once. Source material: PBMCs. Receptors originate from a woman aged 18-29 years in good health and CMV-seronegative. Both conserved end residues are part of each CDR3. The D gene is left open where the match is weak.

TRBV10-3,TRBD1,CAISVSYRTGGTADTEAFF
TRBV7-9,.,CASSVTGVFGQYF
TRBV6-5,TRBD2,CASSSLSGRGNEQYF
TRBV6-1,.,CASSEALEQYF
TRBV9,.,CASSGGLGYTF
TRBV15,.,CATAEGQNTGELFF
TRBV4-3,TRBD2,CASSQDKGLADGELFF
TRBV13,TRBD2,CASLRTSGYEQFF
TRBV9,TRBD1,CASSPLGTVNGYTF
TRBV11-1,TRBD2,CASSTRGPTSGISYEQYF
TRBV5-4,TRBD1,CASSLGGGQGNYGYTF
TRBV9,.,CASSPTVGFGGGYTF
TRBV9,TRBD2,CASSVAAGLAGDWQFF
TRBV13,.,CASSLFGSPFNEQFF
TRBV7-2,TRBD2,CASSFASGTYEQFF
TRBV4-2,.,CASSPTERGYEQYF
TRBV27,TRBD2,CASSLLAGGGDTQYF
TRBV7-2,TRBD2,CASSLTSGGAYNEQFF
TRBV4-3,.,CASSPTGRVAGNTIYF
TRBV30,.,CAWATGGNQPQHF
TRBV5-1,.,CASSLGGIGELFF
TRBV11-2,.,CASSFGSWGTSYNEQFF
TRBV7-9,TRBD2,CASSEHGGGFYEQYF
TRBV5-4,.,CASRDTGTGELFF
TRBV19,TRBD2,CASSPTSRATGELFF
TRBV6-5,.,CASSYTAGAYEQYF
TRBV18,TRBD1,CASSPGVEGAAYNEQFF
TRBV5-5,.,CASSFLPNTEAFF
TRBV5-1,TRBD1,CASSSGQGWPTEAFF
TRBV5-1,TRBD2,CASTVSGAPHYEQYF
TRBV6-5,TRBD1,CASSKQGGNTEAFF
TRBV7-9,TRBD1,CASSSDRDNQPQNF
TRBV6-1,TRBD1,CASRKEGGNYEQYF
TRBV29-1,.,CSASTGDSGNTIYF
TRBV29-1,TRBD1,CSVLGQGQFYEQYF
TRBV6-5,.,CASSYSGSSYNSPLNF
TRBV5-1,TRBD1,CASSPRTGGKSNIQYF
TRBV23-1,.,CASSSITDPELAKDIQYF
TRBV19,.,CASTFGELFF
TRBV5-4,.,CASSLGGVNTGELFF
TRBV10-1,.,CAQGQTYEQYF
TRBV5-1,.,CASSLALVGPNEQFF
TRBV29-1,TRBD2,CSVEPFSSGSLDEQFF
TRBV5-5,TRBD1,CASSGGTGSFSNQPQHF
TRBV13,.,CASKAGNGNTIYF
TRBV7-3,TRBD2,CASRTGLAVTDTQYF
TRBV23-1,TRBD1,CASSQWGTASTNYGYTF
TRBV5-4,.,CASSVMGGDGYTF
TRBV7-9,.,CASSPLGYNEQFF
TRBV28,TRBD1,CASSVTGNYGYTF
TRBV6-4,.,CASNDSTDTGELFF
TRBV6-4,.,CASSDSSGSYNEQFF
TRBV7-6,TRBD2,CASSALAGGSTDTQYF
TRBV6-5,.,CASRVSGANVLTF